This T cell receptor beta chain was sequenced for a study of T cells after yellow fever vaccination. Study-wide results and limits: Contaminants from the bulk population, in the form of abundant clonotypes, could be found in FACS-sorted repertoires. After the booster, 96% of CD4 and roughly nine tenths of CD8 primary-response clones were re-detected.

This clonotype was detected a few times. The antigen remains undetermined. Production of TCR cDNA was by 5'RACE template switching, which also added a universal primer site and UMIs. TCRdb re-called the 5' RACE reads through MiXCR, storing one row per CDR3 protein. The table has 350,000 or so distinct CDR3 sequences, roughly 7.5% seen once; the top ten hold approximately 15%. CDR1 and CDR2 from the germline V gene are SGHTA and FQGTGA. The V segment lost 2 bases and the J segment 4 bases; nucleotides outside the gene matches: 4. This CDR3 is 14 amino acids long. The rearrangement uses TRBV7-3 and TRBJ2-5; 7 bases are shared with TRBD2. The origin of this receptor is a man between 18 and 35 years old who received the YFV17D yellow fever vaccine. The specimen was PBMCs, collected 35 to 50 days after the first yellow fever vaccination. The CDR3 region has the DNA TGTGCCAGCAGCTTAGAGGGGAGGGGAGAGACCCAGTACTTC. As protein: CASSLEGRGETQYF.